This note documents a single T cell receptor beta chain sequence. Vbeta (60) and Jbeta (13) primers were used in the PCR. The table came from immunoSEQ multiplex PCR; TCRdb's copy has only in-frame clones and leaves some out. The sample consists of some 200,000 clones, around 86% of them appearing once. V lost 4 bases to trimming and J lost 6 bases, with 10 bases between them. Germline CDR1 reads SGHNT; CDR2 reads YYREEE (reference sequence). The CDR3 runs to 13 residues. The sample originates from a study of cytomegalovirus exposure and HLA in healthy donors. The receptor was derived from a woman aged 45-65 years in good health and CMV-seropositive. Material: PBMCs. The genes are TRBV5-4 and TRBJ2-2, with a tentative D call TRBD2 (6 bases). The CDR3, as DNA: TGTGCCAGCAGCGGCCGGGAGTCCGGGGAGCTGTTTTTT. It specifies CASSGRESGELFF.